Listed below are T cell receptor beta chains from one sample, sequenced in a study of blood T cell repertoires in COVID-19. This table comes from immunoSEQ multiplex PCR, and its TCRdb copy is limited to in-frame clones, with some not included. The table includes about 180,000 clones, around 83% detected once. Sequenced input: peripheral blood. These receptors all stem from a woman in her 70s with COVID-19, enrolled during active disease. Each CDR3 is given with its conserved first and last residue. D genes are given only for firm matches. For some rows the clone size is stated as once, few or many, or as a class when expanded; others skip it.

clone_size j_call d_call v_call cdr3_aa cdr3_nt
. TRBJ2-3 TRBD2 TRBV5-6 CASSLAGLADSTDTQYF TGTGCCAGCAGCTTGGCTGGACTAGCGGATAGCACAGATACGCAGTATTTT
once TRBJ1-4 TRBD1 TRBV28 CASLGQVGYKGEKLFF TGTGCCAGCCTGGGACAGGTGGGGTACAAAGGTGAAAAACTGTTTTTT
. TRBJ1-5 . TRBV19 CASSIGGQGTLNQPQHF TGTGCCAGTAGTATAGGGGGGCAGGGGACACTCAATCAGCCCCAGCATTTT
few TRBJ2-5 TRBD2 TRBV15 CATSRGLGGETQYF TGTGCCACCAGCAGGGGCCTGGGGGGGGAGACCCAGTACTTC
. TRBJ2-1 . TRBV7-2 CASSQQVSYNEQFF TGTGCCAGCAGCCAGCAGGTCTCCTACAATGAGCAGTTCTTC
once TRBJ1-6 TRBD1 TRBV27 CAAGTGINSPLHF TGTGCCGCGGGGACAGGGATTAATTCACCCCTCCACTTT
. TRBJ1-1 TRBD1 TRBV5-1 CASSPGDRDTEAFF TGCGCCAGCAGCCCGGGGGACAGAGACACTGAAGCTTTCTTT
. TRBJ2-7 TRBD2 TRBV9 CASSVGLAAAAEQYF TGTGCCAGCAGCGTGGGACTAGCGGCCGCCGCCGAGCAGTACTTC
. TRBJ1-2 TRBD1 TRBV7-8 CASSLGTGVRDYGYTF TGTGCCAGCAGCTTAGGGACAGGGGTTCGGGACTATGGCTACACCTTC
. TRBJ1-1 TRBD1 TRBV7-8 CASSPNTGETEAFF TGTGCCAGCAGCCCAAATACAGGGGAGACTGAAGCTTTCTTT
. TRBJ2-3 TRBD2 TRBV13 CASSYTSESTDTQYF TGTGCCAGCAGCTATACTAGCGAGAGCACAGATACGCAGTATTTT
few TRBJ2-7 TRBD2 TRBV19 CASSRTSGPYSYEQYF TGTGCCAGTAGTCGGACTAGCGGGCCCTACTCCTACGAGCAGTACTTC
. TRBJ1-1 . TRBV3-1/TRBV3-2 CASSLSGGTEAFF TGTGCCAGCAGCCTATCAGGAGGCACTGAAGCTTTCTTT
. TRBJ2-7 TRBD2 TRBV11-2 CASSFVAGGRNEQYF TGTGCCAGCAGCTTCGTTGCGGGAGGGAGGAACGAGCAGTACTTC
. TRBJ2-3 . TRBV15 CATSRAGTSTDTQYF TGTGCCACCAGCAGAGCCGGGACTAGCACAGATACGCAGTATTTT
. TRBJ2-7 . TRBV15 CATSRDPRGRDSYEQYF TGTGCCACCAGCAGAGATCCAAGGGGCAGGGATTCCTACGAGCAGTACTTC
. TRBJ2-4 . TRBV5-8 CASSLGSGRGENIQYF TGTGCCAGCAGCTTGGGTAGCGGCAGGGGGGAAAACATTCAGTACTTC
. TRBJ2-7 TRBD2 TRBV5-1 CASSPRTSGYSYEQYF TGCGCCAGCAGCCCCCGGACTAGCGGGTACTCCTACGAGCAGTACTTC
. TRBJ2-3 . TRBV2 CASSANRDTDTQYF TGTGCCAGCAGTGCAAATCGGGACACAGATACGCAGTATTTT
. TRBJ2-1 . TRBV28 CASSLLGLSSYNEQFF TGTGCCAGCAGTTTATTAGGACTAAGCTCCTACAATGAGCAGTTCTTC
. TRBJ1-2 TRBD1 TRBV30 CAWGDTGGVGYTF TGTGCCTGGGGGGATACAGGGGGCGTTGGCTACACCTTC
. TRBJ1-5 . TRBV4-1 CASSQGRVSREEDLGNQPQHF TGCGCCAGCAGCCAAGGGCGGGTCTCAAGAGAGGAGGATCTCGGCAATCAGCCCCAGCATTTT
. TRBJ2-1 TRBD2 TRBV11-3 CASSLSGTSTFDEQFF TGTGCCAGCAGCCTTAGCGGGACTAGCACCTTCGATGAGCAGTTCTTC
. TRBJ2-7 . TRBV27 CASTKPGNSYEQYF TGTGCCAGCACCAAGCCCGGGAACTCCTACGAGCAGTACTTC
. TRBJ2-3 . TRBV19 CASSIGYRSTDTQYF TGTGCCAGTAGTATAGGCTACCGAAGCACAGATACGCAGTATTTT